This TCR beta chain comes out of a study of shared clonotypes between healthy human individuals. The protocol was immunoSEQ multiplex PCR, while the TCRdb copy is restricted to in-frame clones and leaves out a portion. The sample shows 2 million to 3 million clones, approximately 93% of them seen only once. The length of the CDR3 is 13 residues. V gave up 3 bases and J gave up 4 bases, with 9 bases separating them. The germline V gene has CDR1 LNHDA and CDR2 SQIVND (reference sequence). The rearrangement uses TRBV19 and TRBJ1-2; D is unresolved. Sequenced sample: naive CD4+ T cells from PBMCs. The subset denotes: CD45RA+ positively selected. The receptor comes from a man aged 18 to 35 in good health. Some clones in this sample may be carry-over from other donors' samples. The CDR3 region is CASSIEGAYGYTF. CDR3 coding DNA: TGTGCCAGTAGTATCGAGGGCGCCTATGGCTACACCTTC.